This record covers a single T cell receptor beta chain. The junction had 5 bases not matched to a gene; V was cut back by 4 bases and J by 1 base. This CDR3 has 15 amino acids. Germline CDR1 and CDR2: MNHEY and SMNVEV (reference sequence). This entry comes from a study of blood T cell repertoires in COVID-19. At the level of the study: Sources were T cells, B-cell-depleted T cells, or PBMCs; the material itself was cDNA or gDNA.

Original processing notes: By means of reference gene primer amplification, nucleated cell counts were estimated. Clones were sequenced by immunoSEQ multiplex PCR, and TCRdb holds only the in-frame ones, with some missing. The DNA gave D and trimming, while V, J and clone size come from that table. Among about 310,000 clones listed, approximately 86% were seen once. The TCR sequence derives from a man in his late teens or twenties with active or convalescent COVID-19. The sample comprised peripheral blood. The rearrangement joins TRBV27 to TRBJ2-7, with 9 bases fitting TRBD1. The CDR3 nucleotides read TGTGCCAGCAGTTCCTGGGACAGGGCTTCCTACGAGCAGTACTTC. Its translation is CASSSWDRASYEQYF.